Below are 20 T cell receptor beta chains sequenced from a single sample in a study of blood T cell repertoires in COVID-19. Sequencing was performed with immunoSEQ multiplex PCR; in TCRdb, only in-frame clones are kept and a portion is missing. The table records roughly 200,000 clones, about 85% of them present only once. What was sequenced was peripheral blood. Every receptor here comes from a woman aged 60-70 years with acute or convalescent COVID-19.

CDR3 in amino acids: CATSAHGGESYNEQFF. CDR3 DNA sequence: TGTGCCACCAGCGCCCACGGAGGGGAGTCCTACAATGAGCAGTTCTTC. The V and J genes are TRBV24-1 and TRBJ2-1; possibly TRBD2 for D (6 bases). The V end lost 7 bases, the J end lost 1 base, and 16 bases lay between the germline ends. This CDR3 spans 16 amino acids. Per the germline V gene, CDR1 is KGHDR and CDR2 is SFDVKD.

This chain uses TRBV5-1 with TRBJ2-5; D gene unclear. V lost 5 bases and J lost 4, with 12 bases in between. The germline gives CDR1 SGHRS, CDR2 YFSETQ. The CDR3 length is 13 residues. The CDR3 loop is CASRLRQLETQYF. CDR3 nucleotides: TGCGCCAGCAGATTACGACAATTAGAGACCCAGTACTTC.

The chain carries TRBV7-2 and TRBJ1-3; D is possibly TRBD1 (5 bases). The CDR3 loop spans 17 amino acids. V dropped 6 bases and J dropped 0 bases, with 18 bases sitting between them. Germline CDR1 is SGHTA and CDR2 is FQGNSA. The CDR3, as DNA: TGTGCCAGCAGTTCGAAGGGGTGGGATCCCTCTGGAAACACCATATATTTT. Translation: CASSSKGWDPSGNTIYF. The full variable domain, rest sourced from reference TRBV7-2 and TRBJ1-3, is GAGVSQSPSNKVTEKGKDVELRCDPISGHTALYWYRQSLGQGLEFLIYFQGNSAPDKSGLPSDRFSAERTGGSVSTLTIQRTQQEDSAVYLCASSSKGWDPSGNTIYFGEGSWLTVV.

The chain joins TRBV2 to TRBJ1-5; 7 bases are a match to TRBD1. The CDR3 runs to 13 residues. The V segment lost 5 bases and the J segment 6 bases; nucleotides outside the gene matches: 4. In germline, CDR1 is SNHLY, CDR2 FYNNEI. CDR3 residues: CASSIGGGQPQHF. In DNA form, the CDR3 reads TGTGCCAGCAGTATAGGGGGCGGTCAGCCCCAGCATTTT.

This clone appeared once. The rearrangement uses TRBV27 and TRBJ2-1; D uncertain. Germline CDR1 reads MNHEY; CDR2 reads SMNVEV (reference sequence). Trimming removed 5 bases from V and 0 bases from J, with 11 bases in between. This CDR3 has 15 residues. CDR3: CASSPTGLSYNEQFF. CDR3 DNA sequence: TGTGCCAGCAGTCCCACGGGTCTCTCCTACAATGAGCAGTTCTTC.

This clone was seen once. J is TRBJ2-1 and V is TRBV6-5; TRBD2 matches 7 bases. Germline loops: CDR1 MNHEY, CDR2 SVGAGI. Losses at the gene ends were 2 bases for V and 8 bases for J; bases not matched to a gene: 9. The CDR3 loop spans 15 amino acids. The chain's CDR3 is CASSYGREPRHEQFF. The CDR3 coding sequence is TGTGCCAGCAGTTACGGGCGGGAGCCTAGGCATGAGCAGTTCTTC.

The chain carries TRBV11-2 and TRBJ1-4; D is unclear. Deletions cut 2 bases from V and 8 bases from J, with 18 bases between. Germline V gene data show CDR1 as SGHAT and CDR2 as FQNNGV. CDR3 size: 16 residues. Here the CDR3 DNA reads TGTGCCAGCAGCTTATATCCGCGAGGGAGGCGCGAAAAACTGTTTTTT. Protein product: CASSLYPRGRREKLFF.

DNA for the CDR3: TGTGCCAGTCTACAGGGTCTGAGGACTGAAGCTTTCTTT. Protein sequence: CASLQGLRTEAFF. The V and J genes are TRBV28 and TRBJ1-1, with D maybe TRBD1 (6 bases). V dropped 9 bases and J dropped 5 bases, with 16 bases sitting between them. The CDR3 consists of 13 residues. The germline V gene has CDR1 MDHEN and CDR2 SYDVKM.

The rearrangement joins TRBV9 to TRBJ2-5; weak D call: TRBD2 (6 bases). The CDR3 spans 16 residues. V was shortened by 4 bases and J by 7 bases, with 23 bases between the two germline ends. The germline CDR1 and CDR2 sequences are SGDLS and YYNGEE. The CDR3 protein is CASSPLDLAASGTQYF. CDR3 DNA sequence: TGTGCCAGCAGCCCCCTCGACTTAGCGGCTTCGGGGACCCAGTACTTC.

The gene calls are TRBV2 and TRBJ1-1, with D perhaps matching TRBD1 (6 bases). V gave up 4 bases and J gave up 4 bases, with 13 bases separating them. The CDR3 consists of 14 residues. From germline, CDR1 is SNHLY and CDR2 FYNNEI. The CDR3 DNA reads as TGTGCCAGCAGTGTCCAGGGGCCGAGCACTGAAGCTTTCTTT. This sequence encodes CASSVQGPSTEAFF.

This sequence joins TRBV5-1 and TRBJ1-3; D perhaps matches TRBD1 (6 bases). Per the germline V gene, CDR1 is SGHRS and CDR2 is YFSETQ. V lost 3 bases and J lost 4, with 17 bases in between. This CDR3 contains 16 residues. The CDR3 region is CASSSGPGDGGNTIYF. CDR3 DNA sequence: TGCGCCAGCAGCTCCGGACCAGGGGATGGAGGAAACACCATATATTTT.

V is TRBV5-6 and J is TRBJ2-7, with 10 bases that match TRBD1. This CDR3 is 16 amino acids long. J gave up 5 bases and V 1 base, and 9 bases lay outside the gene matches. Germline CDR1 is SGHDT and CDR2 is YYEEEE. As DNA, the CDR3 is TGTGCCAGCAGCTTGTATTTCGGACAGGGGGGTGACGAGCAGTACGTC. Encoded protein: CASSLYFGQGGDEQYV.

This chain uses TRBV30 with TRBJ2-7; TRBD1 aligns across 8 bases. Per the germline V gene, CDR1 is GTSNPN and CDR2 is SVGIG (reference sequence). Trimming took 0 bases from V and 6 from J; bases not matched to a gene: 7. This CDR3 comprises 14 residues. CDR3 nucleotide sequence: TGTGCCTGGAGTGTACGGCAGGGGGCCGGCGAGCAGTACGTC. Its translation: CAWSVRQGAGEQYV.

This rearrangement joins TRBV5-5 to TRBJ2-1, with 9 bases identical to TRBD2. The germline gives CDR1 SGHKS, CDR2 YYEKEE (reference sequence). The CDR3 has 16 amino acids. V lost 2 bases, J lost 7 bases, and 10 bases stayed unmatched. The CDR3 region is CASSFLAGATLNEQFF. In nucleotides, the CDR3 is TGTGCCAGCAGCTTTTTAGCGGGAGCGACCCTGAATGAGCAGTTCTTC.

The chain uses TRBV9 and TRBJ1-2; TRBD1 matches at 9 bases. V shed 2 bases and J 6 bases; nucleotides not matched to a gene: 14. CDR3 length equals 17 residues. Germline-derived CDR1 and CDR2 are SGDLS and YYNGEE. CDR3 nucleotide sequence: TGTGCCAGCAGCGTTTACGAAGGCCGGGACAGGGAGAATGGCTACACCTTC. This encodes CASSVYEGRDRENGYTF.

This clone has just a few counts. Other DNA variants within this sample encode the same CDR3. The genes are TRBV30 and TRBJ1-5; a weak D match, TRBD1 (5 bases). V shed 2 bases and J shed 4 bases, with 9 bases lying between them. The length of the CDR3 is 13 residues. CDR1 is GTSNPN, CDR2 SVGIG, per germline (reference sequence). In DNA, the CDR3 is TGTGCCTGGAGTACCAGGGAAAATCAGCCCCAGCATTTT. This translates into CAWSTRENQPQHF.

The CDR3 loop is CASSHLRLGYNEQFF. The DNA for the CDR3 is TGTGCCAGCAGCCACCTCCGTCTCGGGTACAATGAGCAGTTCTTC. J is TRBJ2-1 and V is TRBV7-9; no reliable D call. This CDR3 has 15 residues. The ends were cut back, 5 bases at V and 4 bases at J, with 15 bases in the middle. CDR1 is SEHNR and CDR2 is FQNEAQ in the germline V gene (reference sequence). Filled out from reference TRBV7-9 and TRBJ2-1, the complete variable domain reads DTGVSQNPRHKITKRGQNVTFRCDPISEHNRLYWYRQTLGQGPEFLTYFQNEAQLEKSRLLSDRFSAERPKGSFSTLEIQRTEQGDSAMYLCASSHLRLGYNEQFFGPGTRLTVL.

The DNA for the CDR3 is TGTGCCAGCAGCATCCGGGACCTAACGGGGGATGGCTACACCTTC. It specifies CASSIRDLTGDGYTF. The chain combines TRBV3-1 (or the pseudogene TRBV3-2) with TRBJ1-2; D is possibly TRBD1 (5 bases). Germline CDR1 LGHDT, CDR2 YNNKEL (reference sequence). V was pared by 5 bases and J by 6 bases, with 19 bases between. The CDR3 covers 15 residues.

This clone was counted a single time. The chain couples TRBV7-8 to TRBJ1-1; D is perhaps TRBD1 (5 bases). V gave up 4 bases and J gave up 0 bases, with 12 bases separating them. Looked up from germline, CDR1 is SGHVS and CDR2 is FQNEAQ. CDR3 length: 15 amino acids. This chain's CDR3 is CASSSGRGMNTEAFF. The CDR3 region has the DNA TGTGCCAGCAGCTCCGGTAGGGGCATGAACACTGAAGCTTTCTTT.

The CDR3 sequence: CASSSLTGTGEGYTF. CDR3 in DNA: TGTGCCAGCAGCTCGCTAACCGGGACAGGGGAAGGCTACACCTTC. The chain is built from TRBV7-8 and TRBJ1-2; 10 bases line up with TRBD1. The CDR3 runs to 15 residues. The germline V gene has CDR1 SGHVS and CDR2 FQNEAQ. With 4 bases clipped from V and 8 bases from J, the junction kept 10 bases outside the gene matches.